The rows below give T cell receptor beta chains drawn from one sample of a study of metastatic and nonmetastatic thyroid tumors. TCRdb recomputed clones from the PCR reads via MiXCR. The repertoire holds more than 4,500 clones, with approximately 25% as singletons. The source material was adjacent normal tissue. The receptors derive from a female donor with papillary thyroid cancer or a benign thyroid nodule (not recorded which). Some clones in this sample may be carry-over from other donors' samples. Both conserved end residues are part of each CDR3. D genes are given only for firm matches. For some rows the clone size is stated as once, few or many, or as a class when expanded; others skip it.

d_gene | j_gene | abundance | v_gene | CDR3nt | CDR3aa
- | TRBJ1-1 | medium-sized | TRBV4-2 | TGTGCCAGCAGCCAAGGGCTACAAACTGAAGCTTTCTTT | CASSQGLQTEAFF
TRBD1 | TRBJ1-1 | medium-sized | TRBV6-1 | TGTGCCAGCAGTCAACCGGGACAGGGGAAGAACACTGAAGCTTTCTTT | CASSQPGQGKNTEAFF
- | TRBJ2-7 | medium-sized | TRBV7-9 | TGTGCCAGCAGCACGGACCTCAATCGGGGCGAGCAGTACTTC | CASSTDLNRGEQYF
TRBD2 | TRBJ2-1 | - | TRBV11-2 | TGTGCCAGCAGCTCGACTAGCGGAGCCTACAATGAGCAGTTCTTC | CASSSTSGAYNEQFF
- | TRBJ1-1 | many | TRBV18 | TGTGCCAGCTCACCACTTTGGTTGAACACTGAAGCTTTCTTT | CASSPLWLNTEAFF
- | TRBJ1-6 | large | TRBV6-5 | TGTGCCAGCAGTTATAAATACGGGTCCTATAATTCACCCCTCCACTTT | CASSYKYGSYNSPLHF
TRBD1 | TRBJ2-7 | medium-sized | TRBV11-2 | TGTGCCAGCATAATGGACAGGATTTACGAGCAGTACTTC | CASIMDRIYEQYF
- | TRBJ1-1 | - | TRBV6-1 | TGTGCCAGCACATCAGGAAATGAAGCTTTCTTT | CASTSGNEAFF
- | TRBJ2-7 | once | TRBV20-1 | TGCAGTGCTGAGACTGGGTGGCCCTACGAGCAGTACTTC | CSAETGWPYEQYF
TRBD2 | TRBJ2-7 | - | TRBV6-5 | TGTGCCAGCAGCTTAGCGGGGCTCTCCTACGAGCAGTACTTC | CASSLAGLSYEQYF
- | TRBJ2-1 | many | TRBV15 | TGTGCCACCAGCAGGGGGACTTTTCCGGTTCACAATGAGCAGTTCTTC | CATSRGTFPVHNEQFF
- | TRBJ1-1 | - | TRBV28 | TGTGCCAGCACTCAAACGAACACTGAAGCTTTCTTT | CASTQTNTEAFF
- | TRBJ2-5 | - | TRBV7-9 | TGTGCCAGCAGCCCCGGGGACACTAGCGTAGAGACCCAGTACTTC | CASSPGDTSVETQYF
TRBD2 | TRBJ2-2 | few | TRBV12-3/TRBV12-4 | TGTGCCAGCAGTGGCCCAGCGGGAGGGCCAAGGGAGCTGTTTTTT | CASSGPAGGPRELFF
- | TRBJ2-1 | - | TRBV11-2 | TGTGCCAGCAGCTTAGGCGGGGCAAATTACAATGAGCAGTTCTTC | CASSLGGANYNEQFF
- | TRBJ2-5 | medium-sized | TRBV6-1 | TGTGCCAGCAGCGGCCCGCTGGGCCAAGGGACCCAGTACTTC | CASSGPLGQGTQYF
- | TRBJ2-7 | medium-sized | TRBV28 | TGTGCCAGCAACGGGGTCGGGGCCACCTACGAGCAGTACTTC | CASNGVGATYEQYF
TRBD2 | TRBJ2-1 | few | TRBV6-2/TRBV6-3 | TGTGCCAGCAGTTCCCTAGCGGGAGCCTACAATGAGCAGTTCTTC | CASSSLAGAYNEQFF
- | TRBJ2-2 | medium-sized | TRBV27 | TGTGCCAGCAGTTTAGGAACTACAAGGTCAATGAACACCGGGGAGCTGTTTTTT | CASSLGTTRSMNTGELFF
- | TRBJ2-3 | many | TRBV7-9 | TGTGCCAGCAGCTTACTGGCAGGTAGCACAGATACGCAGTATTTT | CASSLLAGSTDTQYF
TRBD2 | TRBJ2-1 | few | TRBV20-1 | TGCAGTGCCCTGGGGACTAGCGGGATATACAATGAGCAGTTCTTC | CSALGTSGIYNEQFF
- | TRBJ1-3 | medium-sized | TRBV28 | TGTGCCAGCAGTTTACAGCAGGTTCCCCGGGCCATATATTTT | CASSLQQVPRAIYF
TRBD1 | TRBJ2-1 | - | TRBV5-1 | TGCGCCAGCAGCTTGGAGGACAGGGGTAATGAGCAGTTCTTC | CASSLEDRGNEQFF
- | TRBJ2-7 | - | TRBV28 | TGTGCCAGCAGTTTTAACAGGGACGAGCAGTACTTC | CASSFNRDEQYF
TRBD1 | TRBJ2-1 | - | TRBV6-1 | TGTGCCAGCAGGCAGGGGGTTGAGCAGTTCTTC | CASRQGVEQFF
TRBD1 | TRBJ2-7 | - | TRBV30 | TGTGCCTGGGGGGACAGCTCCTACGAGCAGTACTTC | CAWGDSSYEQYF
- | TRBJ2-6 | few | TRBV6-1 | TGTGCCAGCAGTCGAGTATCTGGGGCCAACGTCCTGACTTTC | CASSRVSGANVLTF
TRBD2 | TRBJ2-3 | large | TRBV5-5 | TGTGCCAGCAGCAGAACTAGCGGGAGGTTATCAGATACGCAGTATTTT | CASSRTSGRLSDTQYF
- | TRBJ1-2 | - | TRBV11-2 | TGTGCCAGCAGCTTAGAAGGGGGAAGACATGGCTACACCTTC | CASSLEGGRHGYTF
- | TRBJ1-3 | few | TRBV27 | TGTGCCAGCAGTCGGGGGATAGGCTCTGGAAACACCATATATTTT | CASSRGIGSGNTIYF
- | TRBJ2-2 | medium-sized | TRBV12-3/TRBV12-4 | TGTGCCAGCACCCTGTCTGGGGCGAACACCGGGGAGCTGTTTTTT | CASTLSGANTGELFF
- | TRBJ1-2 | - | TRBV9 | TGTGCCAGCAGCGTAGAGGGAAAGTCATATGGCTACACCTTC | CASSVEGKSYGYTF
- | TRBJ1-4 | medium-sized | TRBV30 | TGTGCCTGGAGTTGGGGAGCGGCTAATGAAAAACTGTTTTTT | CAWSWGAANEKLFF
- | TRBJ1-4 | few | TRBV2 | TGTGCCAGCAGTGAGGTCGGGGCCCGGGGCGAAAAACTGTTTTTT | CASSEVGARGEKLFF
- | TRBJ2-6 | large | TRBV7-2 | TGTGCCAGCAGCCTATTTTCGGGGGTAGGGGCCAACGTCCTGACTTTC | CASSLFSGVGANVLTF
- | TRBJ2-7 | medium-sized | TRBV5-1 | TGCGCCAGCAGCTTGAGGCAGGGTTATAGCGAGCAGTACTTC | CASSLRQGYSEQYF
- | TRBJ1-1 | medium-sized | TRBV11-2 | TGTGCCAGCAGCTCCCCGACCCACACTGAAGCTTTCTTT | CASSSPTHTEAFF
- | TRBJ2-1 | medium-sized | TRBV6-5 | TGTGCCAGCAGTTACTTACGGAGCTCCTACAATGAGCAGTTCTTC | CASSYLRSSYNEQFF
- | TRBJ2-1 | - | TRBV5-1 | TGCGCCAGCAGCTTAGATGGGGCCTACAATGAGCAGTTCTTC | CASSLDGAYNEQFF
TRBD1 | TRBJ1-4 | - | TRBV18 | TGTGCCAGCTCATCAGGACAGGGAGCGTCTAATGAAAAACTGTTTTTT | CASSSGQGASNEKLFF
- | TRBJ1-6 | medium-sized | TRBV18 | TGTGCCAGCTCACCCCTTCGTGATTCACCCCTCCACTTT | CASSPLRDSPLHF
- | TRBJ1-2 | - | TRBV20-1 | TGCAGTGCTAGAGATAGGAGGGGACCGTCAGGTGCGGGGACCTATGGCTACACCTTC | CSARDRRGPSGAGTYGYTF
- | TRBJ2-7 | few | TRBV6-1 | TGTGCCAGCAGTGAAGCGCCTGTGGCTATGTACGAGCAGTACTTC | CASSEAPVAMYEQYF
- | TRBJ2-7 | few | TRBV12-3/TRBV12-4 | TGTGCCAGCAGTTTAGAGTCCTCCCACGAGCAGTACTTC | CASSLESSHEQYF